This TCR beta chain stems from a study of OX40 agonist ivuxolimab in advanced cancers. Trimming left V 8 bases short and J 9 bases short, with 9 bases between. The CDR3 runs to 10 residues. The V gene's germline CDR1 is SNHLY and CDR2 FYNNEI. The assay was immunoSEQ multiplex PCR, and TCRdb's table has in-frame clones only and misses some. The data show under 55,000 clones, roughly 90% seen once. The source was CD4+ or CD8+ T cells sorted from blood, collected in a trial of the OX40 agonist ivuxolimab. The TCR was taken from an adult with an advanced solid tumor such as melanoma, head and neck, liver or kidney cancer. This sequence joins TRBV2 and TRBJ2-3, with D perhaps given as TRBD1 or TRBD2 (5 bases each). Written as DNA, the CDR3 is TGTGCCAGCGGGGGTGACACGCAGTATTTT. Its protein product is CASGGDTQYF.